Listed below are T cell receptor beta chains from one sample, sequenced in a study of shared clonotypes between healthy human individuals. Using immunoSEQ multiplex PCR, the repertoire was profiled, and TCRdb retains in-frame clones only, with some absent. The sample lists about 480,000 clones; 75% to 85% were seen once. Sequences were obtained from PBMCs. These receptors all stem from a woman aged 35 to 49 in good health. Some clones in this sample may be carry-over from other donors' samples. The CDR3 runs from the conserved cysteine through the conserved F or W. D genes are given only for firm matches. Clone size is shown for a subset of rows, as once, few, many or a class of expanded clone.

-	TRBV29-1	TRBJ2-7	-	CSAGGGEGYEQYF	TGCAGCGCTGGGGGCGGGGAGGGGTACGAGCAGTACTTC
TRBD1	TRBV6-1	TRBJ1-1	-	CASGYPRGVEAFF	TGTGCCAGCGGCTACCCCAGGGGGGTTGAAGCTTTCTTT
TRBD2	TRBV5-1	TRBJ2-3	-	CASSLAGDDTQYF	TGCGCCAGCAGCTTAGCGGGAGACGATACGCAGTATTTT
-	TRBV4-2	TRBJ2-7	-	CASSQNSGDEQYF	TGTGCCAGCAGCCAAAACAGCGGCGACGAGCAGTACTTC
-	TRBV2	TRBJ1-6	-	CAGSGQSGSPLHF	TGTGCCGGGTCCGGACAGTCTGGATCACCCCTCCACTTT
-	TRBV2	TRBJ1-2	-	CASRHQWGGGVLYGYTF	TGTGCCAGCAGACACCAATGGGGTGGCGGGGTCCTCTATGGCTACACCTTC
TRBD1	TRBV2	TRBJ2-7	-	CASRSDRGPTYEQYF	TGTGCCAGCAGATCCGACAGGGGCCCAACCTACGAGCAGTACTTC
-	TRBV18	TRBJ1-5	-	CASSPPPGHLNQPQHF	TGTGCCAGCTCACCACCACCGGGACATCTAAATCAGCCCCAGCATTTT
-	TRBV30	TRBJ1-5	-	CAWSLPQASHQHF	TGTGCCTGGAGTCTACCCCAGGCCAGCCACCAGCATTTT
-	TRBV7-2	TRBJ2-3	-	CASSGVAYTQYF	TGTGCCAGCAGCGGGGTGGCCTATACGCAGTATTTT
-	TRBV7-2	TRBJ2-3	-	CASSLKAGPTDTQYF	TGTGCCAGCAGCTTAAAGGCGGGACCTACAGATACGCAGTATTTT
TRBD1	TRBV6-1	TRBJ2-5	-	CASSETGGGWETQYF	TGTGCCAGCAGTGAGACAGGGGGCGGATGGGAGACCCAGTACTTC
TRBD2	TRBV7-6	TRBJ2-5	-	CASSLGLAHGGAQETQYF	TGTGCCAGCAGCTTGGGACTAGCCCACGGAGGGGCCCAAGAGACCCAGTACTTC
-	TRBV2	TRBJ2-1	-	CASSAGLAENEQFF	TGTGCCAGCAGTGCGGGACTGGCAGAAAATGAGCAGTTCTTC
-	TRBV4-2	TRBJ1-2	few	CASSPHPQNYGYTF	TGTGCCAGCAGCCCACACCCCCAAAACTATGGCTACACCTTC
TRBD1	TRBV6-1	TRBJ1-2	-	CASSLQGARRGYTF	TGTGCCAGCAGTCTACAGGGGGCGCGTCGAGGCTACACCTTC
-	TRBV28	TRBJ1-2	once	CASIKPDGYYGYTF	TGTGCCAGCATTAAACCCGACGGTTACTATGGCTACACCTTC
TRBD1	TRBV28	TRBJ2-7	-	CASSLTGIDYEQYF	TGTGCCAGCAGTTTGACAGGGATAGACTACGAGCAGTACTTC
-	TRBV9	TRBJ2-3	few	CASSFTIGQLTDTQYF	TGTGCCAGCAGCTTTACCATCGGACAGCTCACAGATACGCAGTATTTT
TRBD2	TRBV19	TRBJ2-4	-	CASSLRTSGLNIQYF	TGTGCCAGTAGTCTACGGACTAGCGGCTTAAACATTCAGTACTTC
TRBD1	TRBV2	TRBJ2-1	-	CASRRDSENEQFF	TGTGCCAGCAGACGGGACAGCGAAAATGAGCAGTTCTTC
-	TRBV25-1	TRBJ2-7	once	CASSEWAANYEQYF	TGTGCCAGCAGTGAATGGGCGGCCAACTACGAGCAGTACTTC
-	TRBV11-2	TRBJ2-6	-	CASSPQRSGANVLTF	TGTGCCAGCAGCCCCCAGCGTTCTGGGGCCAACGTCCTGACTTTC
-	TRBV4-2	TRBJ2-5	-	CASSSRRGGQTQYF	TGTGCCAGCAGCTCCCGGAGGGGGGGACAGACCCAGTACTTC
-	TRBV5-1	TRBJ2-5	-	CASSGATGDQETQYF	TGCGCCAGCAGCGGGGCGACAGGCGACCAAGAGACCCAGTACTTC
TRBD1	TRBV18	TRBJ1-4	-	CASSPEVGTAPKKLFF	TGTGCCAGCTCACCAGAGGTCGGGACAGCGCCCAAAAAACTGTTTTTT
-	TRBV18	TRBJ1-3	few	CASSPLKSGTYSGNTIYF	TGTGCCAGCTCACCATTGAAATCAGGGACTTACTCTGGAAACACCATATATTTT
-	TRBV4-3	TRBJ1-4	-	CASSLEAGFSEKLFF	TGCGCCAGCAGTTTGGAAGCGGGGTTTTCGGAAAAACTGTTTTTT
-	TRBV20-1	TRBJ2-5	few	CSARQQETQYF	TGCAGTGCTAGACAGCAAGAGACCCAGTACTTC
TRBD1	TRBV7-8	TRBJ1-2	-	CASSLDGTGTNYGYTF	TGTGCCAGCAGCTTAGATGGGACAGGGACCAACTATGGCTACACCTTC
TRBD2	TRBV30	TRBJ2-4	-	CAWSVGLAGTTKNIQYF	TGTGCCTGGAGTGTAGGCCTAGCGGGTACAACTAAAAACATTCAGTACTTC
-	TRBV18	TRBJ2-5	once	CASSPLTGVQETQYF	TGTGCCAGCTCACCACTTACCGGGGTACAAGAGACCCAGTACTTC
TRBD2	TRBV19	TRBJ2-7	-	CASNPGGSSEQYF	TGTGCCAGTAATCCCGGCGGGAGCAGCGAGCAGTACTTC
-	TRBV14	TRBJ2-7	-	CASSQLEGIYEQYF	TGTGCCAGCAGCCAATTGGAGGGGATTTACGAGCAGTACTTC
-	TRBV28	TRBJ1-1	-	CASSPGDTPWGAFF	TGTGCCAGCAGTCCCGGGGACACTCCCTGGGGAGCTTTCTTT
TRBD2	TRBV7-9	TRBJ2-1	-	CASSPLFAREGVDEQFF	TGTGCCAGCAGCCCCCTTTTCGCGCGGGAGGGCGTTGATGAGCAGTTCTTC
-	TRBV4-2	TRBJ2-5	-	CASSQGAQETQYF	TGTGCCAGCAGCCAAGGGGCGCAAGAGACCCAGTACTTC
TRBD1	TRBV7-3	TRBJ2-1	-	CASSFRGSSYNEQFF	TGTGCCAGCAGCTTCAGGGGGAGCTCCTACAATGAGCAGTTCTTC
-	TRBV27	TRBJ2-7	-	CASSLRVGYEQYF	TGTGCCAGCAGTTTAAGAGTTGGCTACGAGCAGTACTTC
-	TRBV4-1	TRBJ1-2	-	CASSTHVGGRDGYTF	TGCGCCAGCAGCACCCATGTCGGGGGGAGAGATGGCTACACCTTC
TRBD2	TRBV7-3	TRBJ2-3	-	CASSPGLAGVTDTQYF	TGTGCCAGCAGCCCAGGACTAGCGGGAGTGACGGATACGCAGTATTTT
-	TRBV6-5	TRBJ1-5	-	CASSQLLGGNQPQHF	TGTGCCAGCAGTCAACTTCTGGGGGGCAATCAGCCCCAGCATTTT
TRBD2	TRBV9	TRBJ2-1	-	CASSPLAGGEFF	TGTGCCAGCAGCCCTCTAGCGGGAGGCGAGTTCTTC
-	TRBV30	TRBJ2-6	-	CAWSTAFGANVLTF	TGTGCCTGGTCAACAGCGTTTGGGGCCAACGTCCTGACTTTC
TRBD2	TRBV28	TRBJ2-3	-	CASSLGTRVLDTQYF	TGTGCCAGCAGTTTAGGGACTAGGGTTTTAGATACGCAGTATTTT
-	TRBV11-2	TRBJ2-2	few	CASSIYRDAGELFF	TGTGCCAGCAGCATATACAGGGACGCCGGGGAGCTGTTTTTT
TRBD2	TRBV5-1	TRBJ2-2	-	CASSRRLAGDRTGELFF	TGCGCCAGCAGCCGCCGACTAGCGGGAGATCGGACCGGGGAGCTGTTTTTT
TRBD1	TRBV6-6	TRBJ2-1	-	CASSHRDRLYNEQFF	TGTGCCAGCAGTCACCGGGACAGACTATACAATGAGCAGTTCTTC
-	TRBV30	TRBJ1-2	-	CAWSLGAIYGYTF	TGTGCCTGGAGTCTTGGAGCTATCTATGGCTACACCTTC
-	TRBV5-1	TRBJ2-7	-	CASSTQGGSYEQYF	TGCGCCAGCAGCACCCAAGGGGGTTCCTACGAGCAGTACTTC
TRBD2	TRBV5-1	TRBJ2-7	few	CASSLEGTSGGPLYEQYF	TGCGCCAGCAGCTTGGAAGGAACTAGCGGGGGGCCTCTCTACGAGCAGTACTTC